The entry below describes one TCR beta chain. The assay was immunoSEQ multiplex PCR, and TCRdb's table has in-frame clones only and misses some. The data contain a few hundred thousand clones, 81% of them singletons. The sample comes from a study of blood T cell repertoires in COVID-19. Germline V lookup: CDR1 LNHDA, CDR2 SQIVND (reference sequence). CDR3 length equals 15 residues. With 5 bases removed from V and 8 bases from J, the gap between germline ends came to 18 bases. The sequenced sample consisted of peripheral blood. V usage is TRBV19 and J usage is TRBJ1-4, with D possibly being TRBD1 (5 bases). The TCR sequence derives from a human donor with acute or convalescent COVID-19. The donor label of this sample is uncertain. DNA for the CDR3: TGTGCCAGTAGTTCAGACGGGACGGCGGGGGAAAAACTGTTTTTT. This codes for CASSSDGTAGEKLFF.